This T cell receptor (beta chain) was found in a study of T cell responses to AZD1222 COVID-19 vaccine. In the study overall: Researchers grouped second doses given at about 4 or about 12 weeks into one pool. General study findings and limits: Unmutated variant regions are reportedly targeted by nearly half of spike-specific TCRs.

Libraries were prepared by immunoSEQ multiplex PCR; TCRdb keeps only in-frame clonotypes and omits some of them. The top ten clones hold roughly 0.5% of a sample with about 260,000 clones, approximately 95% of them seen once. The CDR3 length is 15 residues. Germline assignment: CDR1 KGHSH and CDR2 LQKENI. V was pared by 1 base and J by 2 bases, with 11 bases between. Remarks on this clone: Its cognate antigen is unknown.

The clonotype originates from an adult in good health. V usage is TRBV18 and J usage is TRBJ1-1; maybe TRBD1 (5 bases). The sample was peripheral blood, taken on day 0 of AZD1222 vaccination. The CDR3 sequence is CASSPRMGPNTEAFF. CDR3 in DNA: TGTGCCAGCTCACCACGGATGGGGCCTAACACTGAAGCTTTCTTT.